This T cell receptor (beta chain) was sequenced during a study of cytotoxic CD8 clonotypes in ibrutinib-treated CLL. The study, taken as a whole, reports: Sampling times differed between sustained-remission and progressing patients. At ibrutinib response, clonality increased, and at progression it declined back toward baseline. Exceeding age-matched healthy donors, baseline clonality also tracked the counts of circulating CD8+ T cells.

About this clone itself: Its antigen is as yet unknown.

Genomic DNA (roughly 1.8 micrograms) was obtained from cryopreserved PBMCs for construction of TCR beta libraries. Method: immunoSEQ multiplex PCR; TCRdb's copy keeps in-frame clones and lacks some. The sample carries around 97,000 clones, roughly 80% recorded once. Sequences were derived from PBMCs, sampled after 12 months of ibrutinib treatment. The receptor was derived from a human donor with chronic lymphocytic leukemia.

This chain's CDR3 is CGSRGDLNTEAFF. For the CDR3, the DNA is TGTGGGTCACGAGGGGATTTGAACACTGAAGCTTTCTTT. The chain links TRBV19 to TRBJ1-1; perhaps TRBD1 as D (5 bases). The CDR3 totals 13 residues. Per the germline V gene, CDR1 is LNHDA and CDR2 is SQIVND (reference sequence).